This T cell receptor (beta chain) was identified during a study of cytomegalovirus exposure and HLA in healthy donors. Study conclusions and caveats: The Asian-associated ancestry cluster reportedly had fewer N-insertions than the approximately 690-donor mean in a later analysis.

The germline V gene has CDR1 SGHNT and CDR2 YYREEE (reference sequence). V shed 6 bases and J 4 bases; nucleotides not matched to a gene: 7. CDR3 length: 14 residues. The PCR ran on 60 Vbeta and 13 Jbeta primers. Assay: immunoSEQ multiplex PCR; the TCRdb copy retains only in-frame clones and omits some. The table lists about 39,000 clones. A note on this clone: No antigen is known for it.

Material for sequencing was PBMCs. This receptor was identified in a woman aged 30 to 39 in good health and CMV-seropositive. This rearrangement joins TRBV5-4 to TRBJ2-3, with 8 bases matching TRBD1. This CDR3 reads CASKDRVVADTQYF. Written as DNA, the CDR3 is TGTGCCAGCAAGGACAGGGTAGTTGCAGATACGCAGTATTTT.